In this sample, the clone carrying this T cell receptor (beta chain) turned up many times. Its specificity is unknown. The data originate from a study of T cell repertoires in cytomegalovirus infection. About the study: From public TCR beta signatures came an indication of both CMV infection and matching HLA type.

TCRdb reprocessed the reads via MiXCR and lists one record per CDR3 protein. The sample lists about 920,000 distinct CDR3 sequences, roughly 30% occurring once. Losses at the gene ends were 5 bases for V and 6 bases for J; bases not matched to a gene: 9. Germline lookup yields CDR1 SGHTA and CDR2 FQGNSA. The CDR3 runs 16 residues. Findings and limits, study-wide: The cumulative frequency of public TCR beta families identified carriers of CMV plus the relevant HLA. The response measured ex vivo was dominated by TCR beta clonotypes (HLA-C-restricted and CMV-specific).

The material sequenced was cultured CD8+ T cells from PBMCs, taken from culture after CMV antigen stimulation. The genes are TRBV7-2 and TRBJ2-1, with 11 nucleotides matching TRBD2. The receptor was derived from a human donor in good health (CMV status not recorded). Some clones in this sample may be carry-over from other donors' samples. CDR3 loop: CASSHQTSGAFNEQFF. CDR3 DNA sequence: TGTGCCAGCAGCCACCAGACTAGCGGGGCTTTCAATGAGCAGTTCTTC.